The following is a TCR beta chain sequence with its context. Its antigen has not been determined. Base qualities are not at hand, and no much larger clone is one base apart. The sample comes from a study of T cell responses to AZD1222 COVID-19 vaccine (dated by TCRdb to about 2021). Turning to the overall study: A total of 230 to 250 trial participants underwent TCR sequencing, of whom about 210 had received two doses of AZD1222 and 26 had received two doses of the MenACWY control vaccine. Trial participants were enrolled by age into 18-55, 56-69 and 70-plus year subgroups, with about 150, 28 and 57 TCR-sequenced participants respectively.

What the research found in general, with its limitations: In the small 56-69-year group, the increase in depth fell short of significance, most likely because of low power. Epitopes outside the regions mutated in the B.1.351 and B.1.1.7 variants were reportedly recognized by nearly half of the unique spike-specific TCRs. Only a handful of AZD1222 recipients were SARS-CoV-2 seropositive at baseline, limiting conclusions about previously exposed vaccinees. Because no day 14 peak-response samples were available, the repertoires could be characterized only after the peak T cell response. After two AZD1222 doses, spike-specific TCR breadth and depth were significantly higher than at day 0 and than in MenACWY recipients. CD4 TCRs associated with the vaccine covered the entire spike protein, and the dominant responses were in regions 160-218 and 743-854. Most participants were white British and females outnumbered males, and the authors suggested that clonal diversity may have been underestimated.

The CDR3 regions of human TCRbeta chains were analyzed by immunosequencing. As for the authors' bioinformatics: Repertoire TCRs were matched against a reference library of SARS-CoV-2-specific TCRs generated with the MIRA antigen-specificity platform. Breadth was defined as the fraction of unique TCRs that were SARS-CoV-2-associated, and depth was defined as the fraction of total T cells that were SARS-CoV-2-associated. Using the MIRA data, each spike-specific TCR was assigned both to the spike region to which the TCR was reactive and to a CD4 or CD8 class. Log10-transformed breadth and depth values were compared by one-way ANOVA with Sidak's multiple comparisons tests. TCRdb took this table from immuneACCESS and kept in-frame rearrangements with V and J called. Such tables lack part of the clones; where checked against another copy, unresolved V genes explain under half of the gap, and the rest is unexplained. That table supplies the V and J calls and clone size; D and trimming were determined from the DNA. For this sample the table gives 150,000 to 160,000 clones, of which roughly 90% were detected only once. Together, the top ten hold about 5.5% of the sample.

Read against the paper, the sample's time point label means: baseline before first vaccination. What this sample's treatment or condition label stands for: meningococcal conjugate vaccine given as trial control. Samples from vaccinated people were obtained from the UK trials COV001 and COV002, which included a single-blind randomized controlled phase 2/3 trial of AZD1222 (ChAdOx1 nCoV-19) in healthy adults. For TCRbeta chain sequencing, PBMC samples from trial participants were taken at day 0 and at day 28 after the second dose. Specimen: peripheral blood, collected on day 0 of MenACWY control vaccination. The clonotype originates from an adult in good health.

The CDR3 here reads CATTGTGAISNQPQHF. The sequenced DNA: TGTGCCACTACAGGGACAGGGGCTATTAGCAATCAGCCCCAGCATTTT. The chain is encoded by TRBV19 joined to TRBJ1-5, with 10 bases in between that match TRBD1. Reading from cysteine to phenylalanine, the CDR3 counts 16 amino acids. Here the CDR3 DNA is all that survives: 48 bases in frame from base 1. The germline V gene encodes CDR1 LNHDA and CDR2 SQIVND (reference sequence). Relative to germline, V is missing 10 bases and J is missing 0 bases, with 9 bases of the junction outside any gene match.